The present T cell receptor beta chain was sequenced within a study of blood T cell repertoires in COVID-19. Study details: PBMCs, B-cell-depleted T cells, or T cells provided the cDNA or gDNA that made up the material.

Original methodology: Quantification of nucleated cells was approximated via reference gene primer amplification. Libraries were prepared by immunoSEQ multiplex PCR; TCRdb keeps only in-frame clonotypes and omits some of them. That table furnishes V, J and clone size, whereas the DNA furnished D and trimming. The sample includes 210,000 or so clones, 88% seen only once; the top ten take around 2.9%. This CDR3 is 17 amino acids long. Germline CDR1 MDHEN, CDR2 SYDVKM. V lost 3 bases to trimming and J lost 2 bases, with 14 bases between them. The sequence was obtained from a woman aged 60 to 75 with acute or convalescent COVID-19. V and J are TRBV28 and TRBJ2-6, with D perhaps matching TRBD2 (6 bases). Sequencing input: peripheral blood. This CDR3 is CASSLSHRTTGANVLTF. In DNA, the CDR3 is TGTGCCAGCAGTTTGTCTCACAGGACTACTGGGGCCAACGTCCTGACTTTC.